A selection of T cell receptor beta chains follows, all from one sample in a study of blood T cells in healthy people across ages. TCRdb passed the 5' RACE reads through MiXCR, listing each CDR3 protein once. The sample lists 650,000 to 800,000 distinct CDR3 sequences, approximately 44% seen once, with around 21% in the top ten. The sequencing sample was made of blood. The receptors stem from a man aged 55-75 years in good health. CDR3s include the opening cysteine and the closing phenylalanine or tryptophan. A D gene is named only where the DNA matches it firmly. Clone size is not always given. Where it is, it says once, few, many or a class for expanded clones.

d_gene	v_gene	j_gene	abundance	len	CDR3nt	CDR3aa
TRBD2	TRBV20-1	TRBJ2-5	few	16	TGCAGTGCTAGAAATAGCGGGGGGCCCTACCAAGAGACCCAGTACTTC	CSARNSGGPYQETQYF
-	TRBV24-1	TRBJ2-5	few	13	TGTGCCACCAGTGACTCCCCGGGGGAGACCCAGTACTTC	CATSDSPGETQYF
-	TRBV11-2	TRBJ1-2	-	13	TGTGCCAGCAGCAAGACCCTCCTGGGTGGCTACACCTTC	CASSKTLLGGYTF
TRBD1	TRBV7-2	TRBJ1-2	-	14	TGTGCCAGCAGCTTAGCGTACAGGGGACATGGCTACACCTTC	CASSLAYRGHGYTF
-	TRBV2	TRBJ2-5	-	12	TGTGCCAGCAGTCTCGTCTCCAATGAGCGGTACTTC	CASSLVSNERYF
TRBD2	TRBV7-2	TRBJ2-3	-	19	TGTGCCAGCAGCTTACGCTCGACTAGCGGGGGGTACAGCACAGATACGCAGTATTTT	CASSLRSTSGGYSTDTQYF
-	TRBV14	TRBJ1-6	-	15	TGTGCCAGCAGCCAAGAGAGGGGCATCAATTCACCCCTCCACTTT	CASSQERGINSPLHF
-	TRBV7-2	TRBJ2-7	-	13	TGTGCCAGCAGAAGGGCCGACTCCTACGAGCAGTACTTC	CASRRADSYEQYF
-	TRBV7-2	TRBJ2-3	-	16	TGTGCCAGCGGCACAGGACCAGCACTTGTCACAGATACGCAGTATTTT	CASGTGPALVTDTQYF
TRBD2	TRBV4-3	TRBJ2-3	-	14	TGCGCCAGCAGCGCCAGGGCGGGGGTAGATACGCAGTATTTT	CASSARAGVDTQYF
TRBD1	TRBV6-2/TRBV6-3	TRBJ1-2	few	12	TGTGCCAGCAGTTATGGGACAGATGGCTACACCTTC	CASSYGTDGYTF
TRBD2	TRBV20-1	TRBJ2-7	-	12	TGCAGTGCTAGAGGGGAGGGCTACGAGCAGTACTTC	CSARGEGYEQYF
TRBD2	TRBV9	TRBJ2-5	-	16	TGTGCCAGCAGCGCCCGCTTAGCGGGGGGGCTGAGGGAGCAGTACTTC	CASSARLAGGLREQYF
-	TRBV19	TRBJ2-7	-	15	TGTGCCAGTAGTATAGCGGCAGGGAACGCCTACGAGCAGTACTTC	CASSIAAGNAYEQYF
-	TRBV12-3/TRBV12-4	TRBJ2-5	few	14	TGTGCCAGCAGTCCAGGGACCAATACGGAGACCCAGTACTTC	CASSPGTNTETQYF
-	TRBV20-1	TRBJ1-2	-	13	TGCAGTGCTAGACATGGACAGAACTATGGCTACACCTTC	CSARHGQNYGYTF
TRBD1	TRBV15	TRBJ2-6	-	19	TGTGCCACCAGCAGAGGACAGGGGGCCCCGCTCTCTGGGGCCAACGTCCTGACTTTC	CATSRGQGAPLSGANVLTF
TRBD2	TRBV12-3/TRBV12-4	TRBJ2-4	few	12	TGTGCCAGCAGGTATAGCGGGGGAATACAGTACTTC	CASRYSGGIQYF
-	TRBV29-1	TRBJ2-5	many	13	TGCAGCGTTGATAGTACAGCCACTGAGACCCAGTACTTC	CSVDSTATETQYF
TRBD2	TRBV6-1	TRBJ2-3	-	16	TGTGCCAGCAGCCGGACTAGCGGGTCCAGCACAGATACGCAGTATTTT	CASSRTSGSSTDTQYF
-	TRBV27	TRBJ2-7	-	15	TGTGCCAGCAGTTTAAAAGTATGGGGGCCCTACGAGCAGTACTTC	CASSLKVWGPYEQYF
-	TRBV24-1	TRBJ2-1	-	13	TGTGCCACCAGTGATTTTGCAGGCAATGAGCAGTTCTTC	CATSDFAGNEQFF
TRBD2	TRBV7-2	TRBJ2-5	-	18	TGTGCCAGCAGCTCCCGACTAGCGGAGGGGATAGAGCGAGAGACCCAGTACTTC	CASSSRLAEGIERETQYF
-	TRBV2	TRBJ2-3	many	16	TGTGCCAGCATTACGCAGGGTACGAGTGACACAGATACGCAGTATTTT	CASITQGTSDTDTQYF
-	TRBV20-1	TRBJ1-2	-	13	TGCAGTGCTAGACCGGCGGCAGGGAATGGCTACACCTTC	CSARPAAGNGYTF
-	TRBV7-8	TRBJ2-5	-	14	TGTGCCAGCAGCTTGTCCCGGGGCGAAGAGACCCAGTACTTC	CASSLSRGEETQYF
-	TRBV3-1	TRBJ2-5	few	14	TGTGCCAGCAGCCAAGTCCAGGGGCAGGGGATCCAGTACTTC	CASSQVQGQGIQYF
-	TRBV7-2	TRBJ1-2	-	15	TGTGCCAGCAGCTTAGGCGCGGCCCCGTACTATGGCTACACCTTC	CASSLGAAPYYGYTF
TRBD2	TRBV29-1	TRBJ2-7	-	17	TGCAGCGTTGAAGACCGCACCTACGGGGGGGGCTCCTACGAGCAGTACTTC	CSVEDRTYGGGSYEQYF
-	TRBV7-8	TRBJ1-1	-	13	TGTGCCAGCAGCTTAGTCCAGGGAACTGAAGCTTTCTTT	CASSLVQGTEAFF
-	TRBV11-2	TRBJ2-7	-	13	TGTGCCAGCACCCTGGGGACTCTCTACGAGCAGTACTTC	CASTLGTLYEQYF
-	TRBV12-3/TRBV12-4	TRBJ1-5	-	13	TGTGCCAGCAGACAAGGGGGCAATCAGCCCCAGCATTTT	CASRQGGNQPQHF